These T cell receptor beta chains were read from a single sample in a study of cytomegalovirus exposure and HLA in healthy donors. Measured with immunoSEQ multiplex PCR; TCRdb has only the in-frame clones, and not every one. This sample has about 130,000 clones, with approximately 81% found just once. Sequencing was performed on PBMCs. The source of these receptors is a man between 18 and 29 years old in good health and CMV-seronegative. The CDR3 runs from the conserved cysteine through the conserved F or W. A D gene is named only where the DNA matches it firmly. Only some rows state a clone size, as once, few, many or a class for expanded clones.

CAISVRERGYTF	TGTGCCATCAGTGTTAGGGAGAGAGGCTACACCTTC	TRBV10-3	-	-	12	TRBJ1-2
CASSTGAGNTIYF	TGTGCCAGCAGCACAGGAGCGGGAAACACCATATATTTT	TRBV6-6	-	-	13	TRBJ1-3
CASSPSRGVASEAFF	TGTGCCAGCAGCCCCAGCCGGGGGGTGGCGTCTGAAGCTTTCTTT	TRBV7-6	-	-	15	TRBJ1-1
CASSPTGEYNEQFF	TGTGCCAGCAGCCCCACAGGGGAGTACAATGAGCAGTTCTTC	TRBV11-3	-	TRBD1	14	TRBJ2-1
CASSLNPGRGKTQYF	TGTGCCAGCAGCTTAAATCCGGGGAGGGGAAAGACCCAGTACTTC	TRBV11-3	-	TRBD2	15	TRBJ2-5
CASSLAGLAGYGYTF	TGTGCCAGCAGCTTAGCGGGCTTGGCAGGGTATGGCTACACCTTC	TRBV7-9	-	-	15	TRBJ1-2
CASSLLDSPQF	TGTGCCAGCAGCTTGCTCGACAGCCCGCAATTT	TRBV6-1	few	-	11	TRBJ1-4
CASSQDPSGAGGTQYF	TGCGCCAGCAGCCAAGATCCGAGCGGGGCCGGGGGTACGCAGTATTTT	TRBV4-3	-	TRBD2	16	TRBJ2-3
CASSLGPNEPQHF	TGTGCCAGCAGCTTAGGGCCAAATGAGCCCCAGCATTTT	TRBV7-6	few	-	13	TRBJ1-5
CATAGSGGTDTQYF	TGTGCCACCGCAGGGAGCGGGGGGACAGATACGCAGTATTTT	TRBV10-3	few	TRBD2	14	TRBJ2-3
CASSLAPVSTDTQYF	TGTGCCAGCAGCTTAGCTCCGGTTAGCACAGATACGCAGTATTTT	TRBV7-2	-	-	15	TRBJ2-3
CASSQLDSGRYNEQFF	TGTGCCAGCAGCCAGCTCGACAGCGGGCGGTACAATGAGCAGTTCTTC	TRBV7-6	-	-	16	TRBJ2-1
CASSLVGQGMNTEAFF	TGTGCCAGCAGCCTCGTCGGACAGGGAATGAACACTGAAGCTTTCTTT	TRBV4-2	once	TRBD1	16	TRBJ1-1
CAWDRQEAEKLFF	TGTGCCTGGGACAGACAGGAGGCTGAAAAACTGTTTTTT	TRBV30	-	-	13	TRBJ1-4
CASRPRDRVGYTF	TGTGCCAGCAGGCCACGGGACAGGGTTGGCTACACCTTC	TRBV6-5	-	TRBD1	13	TRBJ1-2
CASSLYPGAEQFF	TGTGCCAGCAGTTTATATCCAGGGGCTGAGCAGTTCTTC	TRBV28	-	-	13	TRBJ2-1
CASSWDQGSQYF	TGTGCCAGCAGTTGGGATCAGGGATCCCAGTACTTC	TRBV6-5	-	-	12	TRBJ2-5
CASSIRTADEAFF	TGTGCCAGTAGTATAAGGACAGCCGATGAAGCTTTCTTT	TRBV19	-	-	13	TRBJ1-1
CASSDNQGPFRGYTF	TGTGCCAGCAGTGATAATCAGGGGCCCTTCCGGGGCTACACCTTC	TRBV25-1	-	-	15	TRBJ1-2
CASSLRGMYQPQHF	TGTGCCAGCAGCTTACGGGGGATGTATCAGCCCCAGCATTTT	TRBV5-6	-	-	14	TRBJ1-5
CASSQRGKETQYF	TGCGCCAGCAGCCAACGAGGTAAAGAGACCCAGTACTTC	TRBV4-3	-	-	13	TRBJ2-5
CASSSRSGGYSNQPQHF	TGTGCCAGCAGCTCGAGATCAGGGGGCTATAGCAATCAGCCCCAGCATTTT	TRBV13	-	TRBD1	17	TRBJ1-5
CATVSGSYEQYF	TGTGCCACCGTTAGTGGTTCCTACGAGCAGTACTTC	TRBV19	-	-	12	TRBJ2-7
CASSLWGQARERDPPHNNEQFF	TGTGCCAGCAGTTTATGGGGACAGGCCAGAGAAAGGGACCCACCCCATAACAATGAGCAGTTCTTC	TRBV28	once	TRBD1	22	TRBJ2-1
CASSLVTGGLNTEAFF	TGTGCCAGCAGCTTAGTGACAGGGGGCTTGAACACTGAAGCTTTCTTT	TRBV7-8	-	TRBD1	16	TRBJ1-1
CASTPATSVSTDTQYF	TGCGCCAGCACCCCAGCCACTAGCGTTAGCACAGATACGCAGTATTTT	TRBV4-3	-	TRBD2	16	TRBJ2-3
CASSVYSSGTDTQYF	TGTGCCAGCAGCGTATATAGCTCAGGCACAGATACGCAGTATTTT	TRBV9	few	-	15	TRBJ2-3
CSVALTGHRYGYTF	TGCAGCGTTGCTCTTACCGGACACCGCTATGGCTACACCTTC	TRBV29-1	few	-	14	TRBJ1-2
CASSLGYAGGLDTQYF	TGTGCCAGCAGCTTAGGGTACGCGGGGGGGCTGGATACGCAGTATTTT	TRBV7-3	few	TRBD2	16	TRBJ2-3
CASMATEAFF	TGCGCCAGCATGGCCACTGAAGCTTTCTTT	TRBV10-2	once	-	10	TRBJ1-1
CASSPRTGSSYEQYF	TGTGCCAGCAGCCCCCGGACAGGTTCATCCTACGAGCAGTACTTC	TRBV5-4	-	TRBD1	15	TRBJ2-7
CASTPGRGWQETQYF	TGTGCCAGCACCCCCGGCAGGGGTTGGCAAGAGACCCAGTACTTC	TRBV28	-	-	15	TRBJ2-5
CASSHEPGRGTEAFF	TGTGCCAGCAGCCATGAACCGGGGAGGGGGACTGAAGCTTTCTTT	TRBV5-4	-	-	15	TRBJ1-1
CASSVGAGGPDNEQFF	TGTGCCAGCAGCGTAGGGGCGGGGGGGCCCGACAATGAGCAGTTCTTC	TRBV9	-	TRBD2	16	TRBJ2-1
CASSLQDNSPLHF	TGTGCCAGCAGCTTACAAGATAATTCACCCCTCCACTTT	TRBV9	few	-	13	TRBJ1-6
CASSTTGSPLHF	TGTGCCAGTAGTACGACAGGCTCACCCCTCCACTTT	TRBV19	-	-	12	TRBJ1-6
CASRETGKITNYGYTF	TGTGCCAGCAGAGAGACAGGGAAAATAACTAACTATGGCTACACCTTC	TRBV7-6	-	TRBD1	16	TRBJ1-2
CASTPSGGVRFYEQYF	TGCGCCAGCACGCCTAGCGGGGGAGTAAGGTTCTACGAGCAGTACTTC	TRBV10-2	few	TRBD2	16	TRBJ2-7
CASSDGRANQPQHF	TGTGCCAGCTCAGATGGCAGGGCGAATCAGCCCCAGCATTTT	TRBV18	-	-	14	TRBJ1-5
CASSVDDGLTTPGTQYF	TGTGCCAGCAGCGTAGACGACGGCCTCACCACCCCGGGGACCCAGTACTTC	TRBV9	-	-	17	TRBJ2-5
CASSDQTGELFF	TGCGCCAGCAGTGATCAAACCGGGGAGCTGTTTTTT	TRBV10-1	-	-	12	TRBJ2-2
CASSLALRGLSNEQFF	TGTGCCAGCAGCTTGGCCCTCAGGGGGCTCTCCAATGAGCAGTTCTTC	TRBV5-4	-	TRBD1	16	TRBJ2-1
CASSPHRGVNTEAFF	TGTGCCAGCAGCCCGCATAGGGGTGTGAACACTGAAGCTTTCTTT	TRBV9	-	-	15	TRBJ1-1